These T cell receptor beta chains were read from a single sample in a study of shared clonotypes between healthy human individuals. Only in-frame clones appear in the TCRdb table, and some are missing; sequencing was by immunoSEQ multiplex PCR. The table shows 2 million to 2.5 million clones, with about 90% occurring only once. Sequenced input: naive CD4+ T cells from PBMCs. The receptors were gathered from a man aged 18 to 29 in good health. Some clones in this sample may be carry-over from other donors' samples. The CDR3 runs from the conserved cysteine through the conserved F or W. The D gene is left open where the match is weak. Clone size, where shown, is once, few, many, or a class for clones that have expanded.

TRBJ2-1 - - TRBV7-9 TGTGCCAGCAGCTTGAATAGGGGAACGACCCGCCACAATGAGCAGTTCTTC CASSLNRGTTRHNEQFF
TRBJ2-3 - - TRBV10-2 TGCGCCAGCAGTGAGCCGGGGAGGACAGATACGCAGTATTTT CASSEPGRTDTQYF
TRBJ2-7 - - TRBV30 TGTGCCTGGAACAGGGCTGGTAGGGACGAGCAGTACTTC CAWNRAGRDEQYF
TRBJ2-7 - - TRBV5-4 TGTGCCAGCAGCTGGGAGACAGGCCTGGAGCAGTACTTC CASSWETGLEQYF
TRBJ1-2 - - TRBV6-1 TGTGCCAGCAGTGAAAGGGGCTCCTATGGCTACACCTTC CASSERGSYGYTF
TRBJ2-5 TRBD2 - TRBV11-3 TGTGCCAGCAGCCGGGGGGGCCAAGAGACCCAGTACTTC CASSRGGQETQYF
TRBJ2-1 - - TRBV28 TGTGCCAGCAGTTTCCCCCCTCGGACATCTGAGCAGTTCTTC CASSFPPRTSEQFF
TRBJ2-5 TRBD1 - TRBV6-5 TGTGCCAGCGGGGGACAGGGGGCCGCGGAAGAGACCCAGTACTTC CASGGQGAAEETQYF
TRBJ2-6 - - TRBV5-6 TGTGCCAGCAGCACCAGCTCTGGGGCCAACGTCCTGACTTTC CASSTSSGANVLTF
TRBJ2-7 - - TRBV10-1 TGCGCCAGCAGTGAACATAAGAGCTCCTACGAGCAGTACTTC CASSEHKSSYEQYF
TRBJ2-3 TRBD2 - TRBV5-1 TGCGCCAGCAGCTTGGCCCCAGCGGGGCTTTACACAGATACGCAGTATTTT CASSLAPAGLYTDTQYF
TRBJ2-4 - - TRBV28 TGTGCCAGCAGTTTAAGGGGGGCGGGAAAAAACATTCAGTACTTC CASSLRGAGKNIQYF
TRBJ1-5 - - TRBV14 TGTGCCAGCAGCCCTGGGAGGGGTAGCAATCAGCCCCAGCATTTT CASSPGRGSNQPQHF
TRBJ2-3 - once TRBV5-1 TGCGCCAGCAGCTTTACCGAGACAGATACGCAGTATTTT CASSFTETDTQYF
TRBJ1-2 - - TRBV7-6 TGTGCCAGCAGCCAGAGGATCCGGGACGACGACTACCGCTATGGCTACACCTTC CASSQRIRDDDYRYGYTF
TRBJ1-5 - - TRBV28 TGTGCCAGCAGTTTAGGTCAGCAAAATCAGCCCCAGCATTTT CASSLGQQNQPQHF
TRBJ2-6 TRBD1 - TRBV4-1 TGCGCCAGCAGCCAAGTCCCCAGGGGGCGCCCCGATGGTGGGGCCAACGTCCTGACTTTC CASSQVPRGRPDGGANVLTF
TRBJ1-2 - once TRBV29-1 TGCAGCGTTGGTAGATCCGACTATGGCTACACCTTC CSVGRSDYGYTF
TRBJ2-5 TRBD2 - TRBV4-2 TGTGCCAGCAGCCAAGAAGTCGTCACGGGACTAGTTCCCCTAAGTGGGGAGACCCAGTACTTC CASSQEVVTGLVPLSGETQYF
TRBJ1-1 TRBD1 - TRBV28 TGTGCCAGCATACCGGGACAGAGAAACACTGAAGCTTTCTTT CASIPGQRNTEAFF
TRBJ1-4 - - TRBV5-4 TGTGCCAGCAGCTTGCAAACTAGCGGGAGTCGCGAAAAACTGTTTTTT CASSLQTSGSREKLFF
TRBJ2-7 - - TRBV28 TGTGCCAGCAGTTCGACCAGTTACGAGCAGTACTTC CASSSTSYEQYF
TRBJ1-1 - - TRBV5-4 TGTGCCAGCAGCTTGGCAGGGTTTAACACCAACACTGAAGCTTTCTTT CASSLAGFNTNTEAFF
TRBJ2-3 - - TRBV11-1 TGTGCCAGCAGCTTAGAGGCGAGATTCACAGATACGCAGTATTTT CASSLEARFTDTQYF
TRBJ2-3 - - TRBV9 TGTGCCAGCAGCGTAAGTGGCGGGACTGCTAGCACAGATACGCAGTATTTT CASSVSGGTASTDTQYF
TRBJ2-2 - - TRBV11-3 TGTGCCAGCAGCAATAGCCCTTACACCGGGGAGCTGTTTTTT CASSNSPYTGELFF
TRBJ2-1 TRBD2 - TRBV5-4 TGTGCCAGCAGCCTTTTGGCGGGGACTAGCGGGAGCGATGAGCAGTTCTTC CASSLLAGTSGSDEQFF
TRBJ2-1 - - TRBV4-2 TGTGCCAGCAGCCAAGATAGGGGTTTCGATGAGCAGTTCTTC CASSQDRGFDEQFF
TRBJ2-7 - few TRBV7-2 TGTGCCAGCAGCTTAGGCAGAACCTACGAGCAGTACTTC CASSLGRTYEQYF
TRBJ2-5 - - TRBV19 TGTGCCAGTAGTATCAACGGGGGCGGAATGGAGACCCAGTACTTC CASSINGGGMETQYF
TRBJ2-7 - - TRBV2 TGTGCCAGCAGTGAAATGGGCTCCCGGGACGAGCAGTACTTC CASSEMGSRDEQYF
TRBJ2-2 - - TRBV6-1 TGTGCCAGCAGTGAACTGGGACCCAACACCGGGGAGCTGTTTTTT CASSELGPNTGELFF
TRBJ2-1 - once TRBV5-1 TGCGCCAGCAGCAGTCAAGGGACCTACAATGAGCAGTTCTTC CASSSQGTYNEQFF
TRBJ2-3 - - TRBV30 TGTGCCTGGAGTCCGGGGATAGGGGCCACAGATACGCAGTATTTT CAWSPGIGATDTQYF
TRBJ2-7 TRBD2 - TRBV28 TGTGCCAGCAGTTCTAGCGGGAGGTCCTACGAGCAGTACTTC CASSSSGRSYEQYF
TRBJ2-4 - - TRBV5-1 TGCGCCAGCAGCTTGCCTACCCCGGACCGAAACATTCAGTACTTC CASSLPTPDRNIQYF
TRBJ1-3 TRBD1 - TRBV6-5 TGTGCCAGCAGGCCGACAGGGGGCCGTCGAAACACCATATATTTT CASRPTGGRRNTIYF
TRBJ1-2 - - TRBV21-1 TGTGCCAGCAGCAAATGCCAAGAAATTAACTATGGCTACACCTTC CASSKCQEINYGYTF
TRBJ2-5 TRBD2 - TRBV6-5 TGTGCCAGCAGTACGGGACTAGCGGGAGTTGAGACCCAGTACTTC CASSTGLAGVETQYF
TRBJ2-3 TRBD2 - TRBV5-1 TGCGCCAGCAAAGGTCGGGGGAGGGACACAGATACGCAGTATTTT CASKGRGRDTDTQYF
TRBJ1-2 TRBD1 - TRBV5-1 TGCGCCAGCAGCGAGGGGGCGGATTATGGCTACACCTTC CASSEGADYGYTF
TRBJ2-5 TRBD2 - TRBV6-6 TGTGCCAGCAGTTACTCTAGGGGACTAGTTCAAGAGACCCAGTACTTC CASSYSRGLVQETQYF
TRBJ1-5 - - TRBV12-2 TGTGCAAGTCGTGGCAGGGGGCCCCAGCCCCAGCATTTT CASRGRGPQPQHF
TRBJ1-1 TRBD1 - TRBV7-2 TGTGCCAGCAGCTTAACAGGGGCCATGAACACTGAAGCTTTCTTT CASSLTGAMNTEAFF
TRBJ2-4 - once TRBV7-2 TGTGCCAGCAGCTTAGTGTGGGGCAAGGAAAACATTCAGTACTTC CASSLVWGKENIQYF
TRBJ2-7 - few TRBV15 TGTGCCACCAGCAGAGATTCCTACGAGCAGTACTTC CATSRDSYEQYF
TRBJ1-1 - - TRBV28 TGTGCCAGCAGCGACCCCAAGGGTTTGAACACTGAAGCTTTCTTT CASSDPKGLNTEAFF
TRBJ2-5 - - TRBV28 TGTGCCAGCAGCCCCTCGAGGGGGAGCTTCCAAGAGACCCAGTACTTC CASSPSRGSFQETQYF
TRBJ2-1 - - TRBV15 TGTGCCACCAGCAGAGTTGGAGCAGGTCGAGGTAACAATGAGCAGTTCTTC CATSRVGAGRGNNEQFF
TRBJ1-2 - - TRBV6-6 TGTGCCAGCAGCCCCTTGGGGCCGGGCTATGGCTACACCTTC CASSPLGPGYGYTF
TRBJ1-6 - - TRBV5-6 TGTGCCAGCAGCTTGGAGGCTGGCAGGGCCAATTCACCCCTCCACTTT CASSLEAGRANSPLHF